This is a list of T cell receptor beta chains from one sample in a study of control samples from healthy donors and cancer patients. Generated by immunoSEQ multiplex PCR, the TCRdb table keeps only in-frame clones and is missing some. There are 100,000 to 150,000 clones in the sample; roughly nine tenths occur only once, and less than 9% lies in the top ten. Sequenced input: blood. The source of these receptors is a woman aged 18-35 years in good health. The CDR3 runs from the conserved cysteine through the conserved F or W. Fields, in order: clone size, D gene, V gene, J gene, CDR3 protein, CDR3 DNA. D genes are given only for firm matches. A row's size may be missing; if present it is once, few, many or a size class.

-	-	TRBV6-2/TRBV6-3	TRBJ2-1	CASSYGPQFNEQFF	TGTGCCAGCAGTTACGGTCCCCAGTTTAATGAGCAGTTCTTC
once	TRBD2	TRBV5-4	TRBJ2-7	CASSPGLAGAISYEQYF	TGTGCCAGCAGCCCAGGACTAGCGGGGGCCATCTCCTACGAGCAGTACTTC
-	TRBD1	TRBV7-2	TRBJ1-5	CASSLGGTGGGQPQHF	TGTGCCAGCAGCTTAGGGGGGACAGGGGGCGGTCAGCCCCAGCATTTT
-	-	TRBV21-1	TRBJ1-2	CASEQANYGYTF	TGTGCCAGCGAACAGGCTAACTATGGCTACACCTTC
few	-	TRBV7-9	TRBJ1-5	CASSLTGNQPQHF	TGTGCCAGCAGCTTGACAGGCAATCAGCCCCAGCATTTT
-	-	TRBV19	TRBJ1-5	CASSLYRDSNQPQHF	TGTGCCAGTAGTCTATACAGGGATAGCAATCAGCCCCAGCATTTT
-	TRBD2	TRBV5-1	TRBJ2-3	CASRYSGGRTDTQYF	TGCGCCAGCAGATATAGCGGGGGACGCACAGATACGCAGTATTTT
-	-	TRBV9	TRBJ1-1	CASSADGGTTEAFF	TGTGCCAGCAGCGCCGATGGGGGGACCACTGAAGCTTTCTTT
-	TRBD2	TRBV4-3	TRBJ2-1	CASSQDLASGPYNEQFF	TGCGCCAGCAGCCAAGATTTGGCTAGCGGGCCTTACAATGAGCAGTTCTTC
-	TRBD1	TRBV5-6	TRBJ1-2	CASSRQGVLRGYTF	TGTGCCAGCAGCAGACAGGGGGTACTTAGGGGCTACACCTTC
few	-	TRBV28	TRBJ2-1	CASSRGYINEQFF	TGTGCCAGCAGTAGGGGCTATATTAATGAGCAGTTCTTC
-	-	TRBV5-4	TRBJ2-1	CASSPTPSGADEQFF	TGTGCCAGCAGCCCCACTCCGTCGGGAGCCGATGAGCAGTTCTTC
-	TRBD1	TRBV30	TRBJ1-3	CAWKMQGAGNTIYF	TGTGCCTGGAAGATGCAGGGGGCTGGAAACACCATATATTTT
-	-	TRBV7-3	TRBJ2-5	CASSSSPGPQETQYF	TGTGCCAGCAGTTCGTCCCCCGGGCCGCAAGAGACCCAGTACTTC
-	-	TRBV20-1	TRBJ2-1	CSAQGLDEQFF	TGCAGTGCTCAGGGCTTAGATGAGCAGTTCTTC
few	TRBD1	TRBV6-2/TRBV6-3	TRBJ2-7	CASSTTGGNEQYF	TGTGCCAGCAGTACGACAGGGGGCAACGAGCAGTACTTC
-	-	TRBV30	TRBJ1-2	CAWSLRGAGASGYTF	TGTGCCTGGAGCCTCCGGGGGGCGGGCGCGTCTGGCTACACCTTC
-	TRBD1	TRBV2	TRBJ1-1	CASSEIVRTGGTEAFF	TGTGCCAGCAGTGAAATAGTGCGGACAGGGGGAACTGAAGCTTTCTTT
-	-	TRBV3-1/TRBV3-2	TRBJ2-7	CASSQESRYYEQYF	TGTGCCAGCAGCCAAGAGAGCAGATACTACGAGCAGTACTTC
-	-	TRBV2	TRBJ1-1	CASSGGKGFMNTEAFF	TGTGCCAGCAGTGGGGGGAAAGGATTCATGAACACTGAAGCTTTCTTT
-	-	TRBV10-2	TRBJ1-2	CASSGGPDGYTF	TGCGCCAGCAGTGGGGGGCCAGATGGCTACACCTTC
few	-	TRBV19	TRBJ2-2	CASSINGGELFF	TGTGCCAGTAGTATTAATGGCGGGGAGCTGTTTTTT
-	-	TRBV5-6	TRBJ1-5	CASSLRGYSNQPQHF	TGTGCCAGCAGCTTGAGAGGGTATAGCAATCAGCCCCAGCATTTT
-	-	TRBV3-1/TRBV3-2	TRBJ1-1	CASSLGQNTEAFF	TGTGCCAGCAGCCTGGGACAGAACACTGAAGCTTTCTTT
-	-	TRBV3-1/TRBV3-2	TRBJ2-3	CASSHRTSSRTDTQYF	TGTGCCAGCAGCCATCGAACTAGCAGCCGCACAGATACGCAGTATTTT
-	-	TRBV19	TRBJ2-6	CASSIRGQPRESGANVLTF	TGTGCCAGTAGTATCCGGGGGCAACCTAGGGAGTCTGGGGCCAACGTCCTGACTTTC
-	TRBD2	TRBV6-2/TRBV6-3	TRBJ2-3	CASSRRTSGSTDTQYF	TGTGCCAGCAGTCGTCGGACTAGCGGTAGCACAGATACGCAGTATTTT
-	-	TRBV2	TRBJ1-2	CASSEAGQIYGYTF	TGTGCCAGCAGTGAGGCGGGACAAATCTATGGCTACACCTTC
-	-	TRBV30	TRBJ1-1	CACEIAAEAFF	TGTGCCTGCGAGATAGCGGCGGAGGCTTTCTTT
-	-	TRBV6-5	TRBJ2-7	CASSSSQRGYEQYF	TGTGCCAGCAGTTCGTCCCAGCGCGGCTACGAGCAGTACTTC
once	-	TRBV5-1	TRBJ2-2	CASSLGLEKTGTGELFF	TGCGCCAGCAGCTTGGGCTTAGAGAAAACGGGGACCGGGGAGCTGTTTTTT
-	-	TRBV5-4	TRBJ2-7	CASGRGSSYEQYF	TGTGCCAGCGGTAGGGGCTCCTCCTACGAGCAGTACTTC
-	TRBD1	TRBV19	TRBJ2-5	CASSLTGGGGQETQYF	TGTGCCAGTAGCTTAACAGGGGGAGGTGGGCAAGAGACCCAGTACTTC
-	-	TRBV27	TRBJ1-2	CASSSPPRSYGYTF	TGTGCCAGCAGTTCCCCTCCCCGGAGCTATGGCTACACCTTC
-	-	TRBV12-3/TRBV12-4	TRBJ2-1	CASTTEYEQFF	TGTGCCAGCACCACCGAGTATGAGCAGTTCTTC
-	TRBD2	TRBV11-2	TRBJ2-7	CASSLDRGGLREQYF	TGTGCCAGCAGCTTAGATCGGGGAGGGCTGCGCGAGCAGTACTTC